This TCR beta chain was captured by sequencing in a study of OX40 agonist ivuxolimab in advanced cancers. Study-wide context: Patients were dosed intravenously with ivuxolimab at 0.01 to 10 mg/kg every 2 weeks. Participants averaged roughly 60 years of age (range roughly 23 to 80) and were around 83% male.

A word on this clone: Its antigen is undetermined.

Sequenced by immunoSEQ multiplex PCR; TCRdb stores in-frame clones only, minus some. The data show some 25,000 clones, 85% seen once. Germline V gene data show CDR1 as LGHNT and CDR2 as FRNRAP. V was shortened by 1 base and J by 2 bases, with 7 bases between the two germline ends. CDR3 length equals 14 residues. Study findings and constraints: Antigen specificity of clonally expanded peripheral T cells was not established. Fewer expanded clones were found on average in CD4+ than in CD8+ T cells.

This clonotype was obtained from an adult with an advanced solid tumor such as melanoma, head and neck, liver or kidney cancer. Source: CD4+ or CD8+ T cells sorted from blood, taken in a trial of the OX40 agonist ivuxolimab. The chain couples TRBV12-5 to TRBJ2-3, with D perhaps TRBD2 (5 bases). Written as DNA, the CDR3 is TGTGCTAGTGGTTTGGAAGACTACACAGATACGCAGTATTTT. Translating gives CASGLEDYTDTQYF.